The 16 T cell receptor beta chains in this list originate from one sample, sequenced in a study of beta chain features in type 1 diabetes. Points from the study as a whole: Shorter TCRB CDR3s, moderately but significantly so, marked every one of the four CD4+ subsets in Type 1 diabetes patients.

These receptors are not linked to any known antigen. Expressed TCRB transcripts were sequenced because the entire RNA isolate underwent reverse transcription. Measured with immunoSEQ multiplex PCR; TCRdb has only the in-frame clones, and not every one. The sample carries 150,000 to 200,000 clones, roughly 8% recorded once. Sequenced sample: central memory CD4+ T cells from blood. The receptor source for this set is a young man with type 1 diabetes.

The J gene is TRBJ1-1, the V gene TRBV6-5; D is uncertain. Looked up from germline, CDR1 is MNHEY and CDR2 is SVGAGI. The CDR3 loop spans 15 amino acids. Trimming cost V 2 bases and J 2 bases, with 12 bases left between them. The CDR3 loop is CASSYNHRGNTEAFF. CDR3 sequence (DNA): TGTGCCAGCAGTTACAATCACCGGGGAAACACTGAAGCTTTCTTT.

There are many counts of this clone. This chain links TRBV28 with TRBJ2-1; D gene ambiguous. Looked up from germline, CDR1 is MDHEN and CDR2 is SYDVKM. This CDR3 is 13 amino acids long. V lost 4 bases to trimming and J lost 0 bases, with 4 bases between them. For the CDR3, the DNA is TGTGCCAGCAGTTGGAGCTCCTACAATGAGCAGTTCTTC. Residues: CASSWSSYNEQFF.

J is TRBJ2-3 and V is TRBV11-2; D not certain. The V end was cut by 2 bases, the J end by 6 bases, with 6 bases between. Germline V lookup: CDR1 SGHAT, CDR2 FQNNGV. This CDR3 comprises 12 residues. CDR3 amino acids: CASSLFGDTQYF. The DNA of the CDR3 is TGTGCCAGCAGCTTATTCGGGGATACGCAGTATTTT.

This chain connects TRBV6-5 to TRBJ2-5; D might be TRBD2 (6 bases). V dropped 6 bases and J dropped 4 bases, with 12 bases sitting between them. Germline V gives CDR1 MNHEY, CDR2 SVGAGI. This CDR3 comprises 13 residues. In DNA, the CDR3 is TGTGCCAGCAGCGGGACTGTGAGAGAGACCCAGTACTTC. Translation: CASSGTVRETQYF.

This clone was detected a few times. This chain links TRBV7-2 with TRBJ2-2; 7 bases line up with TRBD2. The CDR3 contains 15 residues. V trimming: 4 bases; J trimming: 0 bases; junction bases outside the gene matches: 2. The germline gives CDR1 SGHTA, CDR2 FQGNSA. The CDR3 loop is CASSSGLANTGELFF. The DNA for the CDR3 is TGTGCCAGCAGCTCCGGACTAGCGAACACCGGGGAGCTGTTTTTT.

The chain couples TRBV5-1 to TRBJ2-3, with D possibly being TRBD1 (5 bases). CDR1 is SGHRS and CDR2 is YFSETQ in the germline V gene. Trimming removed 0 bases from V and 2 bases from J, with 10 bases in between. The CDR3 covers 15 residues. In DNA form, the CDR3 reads TGCGCCAGCAGCTTGGCCGACAGCTCCACAGATACGCAGTATTTT. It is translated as CASSLADSSTDTQYF. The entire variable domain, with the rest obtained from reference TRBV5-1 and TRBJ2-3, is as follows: KAGVTQTPRYLIKTRGQQVTLSCSPISGHRSVSWYQQTPGQGLQFLFEYFSETQRNKGNFPGRFSGRQFSNSRSEMNVSTLELGDSALYLCASSLADSSTDTQYFGPGTRLTVL.

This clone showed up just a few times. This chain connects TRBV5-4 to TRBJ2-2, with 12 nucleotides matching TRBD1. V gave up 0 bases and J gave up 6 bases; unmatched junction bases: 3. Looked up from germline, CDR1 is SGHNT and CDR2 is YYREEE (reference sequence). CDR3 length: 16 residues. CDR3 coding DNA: TGTGCCAGCAGCTTGGCGGGACAGGGGGCCGCCGGGGAGCTGTTTTTT. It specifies CASSLAGQGAAGELFF.

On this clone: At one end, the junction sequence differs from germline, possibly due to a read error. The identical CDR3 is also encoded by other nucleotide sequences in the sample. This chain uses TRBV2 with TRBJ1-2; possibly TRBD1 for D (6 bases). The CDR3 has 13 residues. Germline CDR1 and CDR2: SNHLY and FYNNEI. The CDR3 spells CASREGQSYGYTF. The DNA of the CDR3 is TGTGCCAGCAGGGAAGGACAGAGCTATGGCTACACCTTC.

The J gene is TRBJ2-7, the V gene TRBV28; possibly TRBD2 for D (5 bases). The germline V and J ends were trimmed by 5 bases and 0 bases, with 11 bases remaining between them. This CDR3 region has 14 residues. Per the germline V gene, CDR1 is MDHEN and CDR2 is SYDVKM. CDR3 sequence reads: CASSATGSSYEQYF. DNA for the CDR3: TGTGCCAGCAGTGCCACGGGGAGCTCCTACGAGCAGTACTTC.

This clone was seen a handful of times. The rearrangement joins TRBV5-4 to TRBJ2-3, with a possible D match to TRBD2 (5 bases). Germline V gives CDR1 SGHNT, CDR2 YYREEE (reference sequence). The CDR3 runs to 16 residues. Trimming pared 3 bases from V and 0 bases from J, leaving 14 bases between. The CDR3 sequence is CASSSSRSGSTDTQYF. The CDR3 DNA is TGTGCCAGCAGCTCTTCCCGCAGCGGCAGCACAGATACGCAGTATTTT.

CDR3 amino acids: CAWSEGTGGPYEQYF. Written as DNA, the CDR3 is TGTGCCTGGAGTGAGGGGACAGGGGGACCCTACGAGCAGTACTTC. The chain couples TRBV30 to TRBJ2-7; the match to TRBD1 covers 11 bases. Losses at the gene ends were 1 base for V and 2 bases for J; bases not matched to a gene: 4. This CDR3 is 15 amino acids long. Germline CDR1 and CDR2: GTSNPN and SVGIG (reference sequence).

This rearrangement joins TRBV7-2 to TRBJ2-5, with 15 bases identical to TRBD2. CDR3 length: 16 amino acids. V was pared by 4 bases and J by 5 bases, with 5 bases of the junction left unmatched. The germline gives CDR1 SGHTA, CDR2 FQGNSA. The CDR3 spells CASSWTSGGGSETQYF. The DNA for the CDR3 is TGTGCCAGCAGCTGGACTAGCGGGGGGGGGTCTGAGACCCAGTACTTC.

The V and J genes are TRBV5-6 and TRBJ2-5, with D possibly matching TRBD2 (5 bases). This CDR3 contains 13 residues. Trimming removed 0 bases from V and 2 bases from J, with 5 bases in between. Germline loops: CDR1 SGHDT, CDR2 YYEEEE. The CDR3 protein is CASSLGGQETQYF. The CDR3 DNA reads TGTGCCAGCAGCTTGGGAGGGCAAGAGACCCAGTACTTC.

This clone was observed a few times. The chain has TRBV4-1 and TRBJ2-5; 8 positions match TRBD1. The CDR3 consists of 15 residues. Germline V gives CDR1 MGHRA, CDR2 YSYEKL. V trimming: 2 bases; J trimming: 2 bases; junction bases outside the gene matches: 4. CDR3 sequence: CASSQTGGGQETQYF. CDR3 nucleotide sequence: TGCGCCAGCAGCCAAACAGGGGGAGGACAAGAGACCCAGTACTTC.

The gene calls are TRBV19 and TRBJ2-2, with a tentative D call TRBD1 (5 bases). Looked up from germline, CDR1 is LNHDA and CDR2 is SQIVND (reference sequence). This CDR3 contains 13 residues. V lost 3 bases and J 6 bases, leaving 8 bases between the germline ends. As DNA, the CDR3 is TGTGCCAGTAGTATTAGGGGCGCCGGGGAGCTGTTTTTT. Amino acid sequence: CASSIRGAGELFF.

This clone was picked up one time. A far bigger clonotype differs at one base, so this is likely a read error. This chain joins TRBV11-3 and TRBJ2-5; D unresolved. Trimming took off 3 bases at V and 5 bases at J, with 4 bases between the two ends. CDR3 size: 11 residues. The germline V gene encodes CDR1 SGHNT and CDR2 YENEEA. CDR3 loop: CASSFSETQYF. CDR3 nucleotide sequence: TGTGCCAGCAGCTTCTCGGAGACCCAGTACTTC.